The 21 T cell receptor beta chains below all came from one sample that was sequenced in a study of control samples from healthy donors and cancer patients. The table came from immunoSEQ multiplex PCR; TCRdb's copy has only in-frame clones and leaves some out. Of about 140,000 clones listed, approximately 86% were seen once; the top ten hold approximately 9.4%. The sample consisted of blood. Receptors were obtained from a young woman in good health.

The CDR3 protein is CASSRANQPQHF. DNA of the CDR3: TGTGCCAGCAGTCGGGCCAATCAGCCCCAGCATTTT. V gene TRBV28 combines with J gene TRBJ1-5; D remains unclear. The CDR3 sequence is 12 residues long. The V and J ends lost 5 bases and 3 bases respectively, with 5 bases between them. CDR1 is MDHEN, CDR2 SYDVKM, per germline.

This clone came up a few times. DNA for the CDR3: TGTGCCATCACCATGGACAGGGGGCATAATTCACCCCTCCACTTT. Its translation is CAITMDRGHNSPLHF. This rearrangement joins TRBV10-3 to TRBJ1-6, with TRBD1 matching 11 bases. The CDR3 contains 15 residues. V shed 7 bases and J 5 bases; nucleotides not matched to a gene: 4. From germline, CDR1 is ENHRY and CDR2 SYGVKD.

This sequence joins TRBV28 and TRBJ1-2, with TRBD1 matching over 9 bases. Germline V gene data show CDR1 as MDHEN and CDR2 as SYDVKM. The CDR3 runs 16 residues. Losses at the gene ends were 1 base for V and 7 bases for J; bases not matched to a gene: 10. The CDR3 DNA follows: TGTGCCAGCAGTTTATTCAGTACAGGGGGCGCTTTTGGCTACACCTTC. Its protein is CASSLFSTGGAFGYTF.

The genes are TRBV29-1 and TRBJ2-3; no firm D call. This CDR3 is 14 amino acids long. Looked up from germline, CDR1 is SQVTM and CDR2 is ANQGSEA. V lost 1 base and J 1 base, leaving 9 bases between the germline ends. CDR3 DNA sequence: TGCAGCGTTGAAGGGAGCTCCGGCACAGATACGCAGTATTTT. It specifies CSVEGSSGTDTQYF.

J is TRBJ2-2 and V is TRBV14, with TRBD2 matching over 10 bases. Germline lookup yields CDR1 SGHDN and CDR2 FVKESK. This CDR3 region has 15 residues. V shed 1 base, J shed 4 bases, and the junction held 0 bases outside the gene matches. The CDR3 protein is CASSQGLAGTGELFF. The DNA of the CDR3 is TGTGCCAGCAGCCAAGGACTAGCGGGCACCGGGGAGCTGTTTTTT.

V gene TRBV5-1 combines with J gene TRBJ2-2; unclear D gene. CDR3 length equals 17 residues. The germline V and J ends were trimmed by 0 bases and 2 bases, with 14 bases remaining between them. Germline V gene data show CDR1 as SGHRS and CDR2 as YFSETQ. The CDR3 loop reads CASSLASKPGNTGELFF. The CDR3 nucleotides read TGCGCCAGCAGCTTGGCCTCAAAACCTGGTAACACCGGGGAGCTGTTTTTT.

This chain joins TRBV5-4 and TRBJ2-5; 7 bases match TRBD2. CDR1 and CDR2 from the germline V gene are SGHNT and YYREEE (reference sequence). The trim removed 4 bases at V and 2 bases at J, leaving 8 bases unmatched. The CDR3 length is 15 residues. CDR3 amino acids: CASSPSPSGQETQYF. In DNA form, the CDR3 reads TGTGCCAGCAGCCCTTCGCCTAGCGGACAAGAGACCCAGTACTTC.

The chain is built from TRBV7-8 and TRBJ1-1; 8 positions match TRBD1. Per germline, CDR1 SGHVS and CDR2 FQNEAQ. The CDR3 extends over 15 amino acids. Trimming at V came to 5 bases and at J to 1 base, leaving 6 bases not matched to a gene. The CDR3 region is CASSHRTGQNTEAFF. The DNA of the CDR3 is TGTGCCAGCAGCCACAGGACAGGGCAGAACACTGAAGCTTTCTTT.

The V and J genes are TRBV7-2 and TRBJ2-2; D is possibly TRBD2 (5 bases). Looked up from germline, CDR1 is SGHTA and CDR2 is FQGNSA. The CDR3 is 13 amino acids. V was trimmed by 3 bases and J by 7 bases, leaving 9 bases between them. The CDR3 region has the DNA TGTGCCAGCAGCTTGGACTTCAGCGGGGAGCTGTTTTTT. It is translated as CASSLDFSGELFF.

The CDR3 sequence: CASSLWAGGSYGYTF. In DNA form, the CDR3 reads TGTGCCAGCAGCTTATGGGCAGGGGGATCGTATGGCTACACCTTC. This chain uses TRBV7-9 with TRBJ1-2; 7 bases are shared with TRBD1. V lost 2 bases to trimming and J lost 5 bases; unmatched junction nucleotides: 8. The germline CDR1 and CDR2 sequences are SEHNR and FQNEAQ (reference sequence). The CDR3 spans 15 residues. Looking up the rest from reference TRBV7-9 and TRBJ1-2 gives the full variable domain: DTGVSQNPRHKITKRGQNVTFRCDPISEHNRLYWYRQTLGQGPEFLTYFQNEAQLEKSRLLSDRFSAERPKGSFSTLEIQRTEQGDSAMYLCASSLWAGGSYGYTFGSGTRLTVV.

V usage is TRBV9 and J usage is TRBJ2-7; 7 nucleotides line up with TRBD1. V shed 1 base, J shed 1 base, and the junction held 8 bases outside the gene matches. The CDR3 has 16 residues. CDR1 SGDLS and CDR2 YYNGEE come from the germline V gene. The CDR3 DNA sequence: TGTGCCAGCAGCGTATCCACCGGGACAGCGTCCTACGAGCAGTACTTC. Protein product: CASSVSTGTASYEQYF.

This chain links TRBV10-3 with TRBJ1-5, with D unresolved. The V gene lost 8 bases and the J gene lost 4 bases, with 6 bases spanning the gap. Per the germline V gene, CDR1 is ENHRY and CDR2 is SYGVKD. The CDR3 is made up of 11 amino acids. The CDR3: CAIGRNQPQHF. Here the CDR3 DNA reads TGTGCCATCGGGAGGAATCAGCCCCAGCATTTT.

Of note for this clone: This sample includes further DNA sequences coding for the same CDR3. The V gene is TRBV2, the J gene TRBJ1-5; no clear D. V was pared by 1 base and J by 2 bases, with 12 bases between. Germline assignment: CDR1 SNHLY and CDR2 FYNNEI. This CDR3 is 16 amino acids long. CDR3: CASSEVGGRGNQPQHF. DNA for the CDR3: TGTGCCAGCAGTGAAGTGGGAGGGCGAGGCAATCAGCCCCAGCATTTT.

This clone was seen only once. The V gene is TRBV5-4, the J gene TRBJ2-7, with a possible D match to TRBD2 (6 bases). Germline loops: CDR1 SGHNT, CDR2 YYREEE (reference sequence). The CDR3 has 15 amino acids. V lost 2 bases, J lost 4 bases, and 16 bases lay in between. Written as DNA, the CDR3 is TGTGCCAGCAGCTTCCCTAGCGAGCCGAGGTACGAGCAGTACTTC. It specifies CASSFPSEPRYEQYF.

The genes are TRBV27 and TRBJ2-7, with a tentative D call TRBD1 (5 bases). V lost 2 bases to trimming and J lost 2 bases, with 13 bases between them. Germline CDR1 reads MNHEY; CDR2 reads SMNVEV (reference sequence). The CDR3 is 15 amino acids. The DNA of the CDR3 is TGTGCCAGCAGTTTAAGTTATTTGGGGCCCTACGAGCAGTACTTC. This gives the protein CASSLSYLGPYEQYF.

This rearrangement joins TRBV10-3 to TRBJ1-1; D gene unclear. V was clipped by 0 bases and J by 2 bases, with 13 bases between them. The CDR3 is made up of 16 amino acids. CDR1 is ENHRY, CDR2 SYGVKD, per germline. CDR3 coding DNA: TGTGCCATCAGTGAGTCTCCCGCAACGGCCAACACTGAAGCTTTCTTT. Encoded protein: CAISESPATANTEAFF.

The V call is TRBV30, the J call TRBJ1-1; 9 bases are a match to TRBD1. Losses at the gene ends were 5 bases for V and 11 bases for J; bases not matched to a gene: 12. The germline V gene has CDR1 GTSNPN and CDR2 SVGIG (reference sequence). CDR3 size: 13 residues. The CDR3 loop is CAWGGQGGIRAFF. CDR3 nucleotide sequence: TGTGCCTGGGGGGGACAGGGTGGAATTCGGGCTTTCTTT.

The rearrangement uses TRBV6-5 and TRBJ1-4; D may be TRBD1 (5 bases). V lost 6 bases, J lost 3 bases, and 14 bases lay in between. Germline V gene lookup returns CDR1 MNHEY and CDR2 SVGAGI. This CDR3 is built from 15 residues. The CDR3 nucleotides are TGTGCCAGCAGGGAGACAGAGGCGGCTAATGAAAAACTGTTTTTT. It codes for CASRETEAANEKLFF.

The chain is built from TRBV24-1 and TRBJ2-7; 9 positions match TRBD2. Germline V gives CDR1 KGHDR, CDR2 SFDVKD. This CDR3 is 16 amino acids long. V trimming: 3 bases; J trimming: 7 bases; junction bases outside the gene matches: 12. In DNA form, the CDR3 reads TGTGCCACCAGTGATCCGAGGGCTAGCGGGATTGGAGAGCAGTACTTC. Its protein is CATSDPRASGIGEQYF.

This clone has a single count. CDR3 region: CASSLDQYNEQFF. The DNA for the CDR3 is TGCGCCAGCAGCTTGGATCAGTACAATGAGCAGTTCTTC. The V and J genes are TRBV5-1 and TRBJ2-1; D not certain. The CDR3 runs to 13 residues. Germline CDR1 is SGHRS and CDR2 is YFSETQ. Deletions cut 0 bases from V and 4 bases from J, with 5 bases between.

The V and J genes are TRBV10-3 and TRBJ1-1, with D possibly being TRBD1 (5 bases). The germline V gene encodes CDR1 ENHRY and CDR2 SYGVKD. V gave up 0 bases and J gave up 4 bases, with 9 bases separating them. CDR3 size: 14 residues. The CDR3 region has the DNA TGTGCCATCAGTGAGTCGAAAGGGGCCACTGAAGCTTTCTTT. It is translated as CAISESKGATEAFF.